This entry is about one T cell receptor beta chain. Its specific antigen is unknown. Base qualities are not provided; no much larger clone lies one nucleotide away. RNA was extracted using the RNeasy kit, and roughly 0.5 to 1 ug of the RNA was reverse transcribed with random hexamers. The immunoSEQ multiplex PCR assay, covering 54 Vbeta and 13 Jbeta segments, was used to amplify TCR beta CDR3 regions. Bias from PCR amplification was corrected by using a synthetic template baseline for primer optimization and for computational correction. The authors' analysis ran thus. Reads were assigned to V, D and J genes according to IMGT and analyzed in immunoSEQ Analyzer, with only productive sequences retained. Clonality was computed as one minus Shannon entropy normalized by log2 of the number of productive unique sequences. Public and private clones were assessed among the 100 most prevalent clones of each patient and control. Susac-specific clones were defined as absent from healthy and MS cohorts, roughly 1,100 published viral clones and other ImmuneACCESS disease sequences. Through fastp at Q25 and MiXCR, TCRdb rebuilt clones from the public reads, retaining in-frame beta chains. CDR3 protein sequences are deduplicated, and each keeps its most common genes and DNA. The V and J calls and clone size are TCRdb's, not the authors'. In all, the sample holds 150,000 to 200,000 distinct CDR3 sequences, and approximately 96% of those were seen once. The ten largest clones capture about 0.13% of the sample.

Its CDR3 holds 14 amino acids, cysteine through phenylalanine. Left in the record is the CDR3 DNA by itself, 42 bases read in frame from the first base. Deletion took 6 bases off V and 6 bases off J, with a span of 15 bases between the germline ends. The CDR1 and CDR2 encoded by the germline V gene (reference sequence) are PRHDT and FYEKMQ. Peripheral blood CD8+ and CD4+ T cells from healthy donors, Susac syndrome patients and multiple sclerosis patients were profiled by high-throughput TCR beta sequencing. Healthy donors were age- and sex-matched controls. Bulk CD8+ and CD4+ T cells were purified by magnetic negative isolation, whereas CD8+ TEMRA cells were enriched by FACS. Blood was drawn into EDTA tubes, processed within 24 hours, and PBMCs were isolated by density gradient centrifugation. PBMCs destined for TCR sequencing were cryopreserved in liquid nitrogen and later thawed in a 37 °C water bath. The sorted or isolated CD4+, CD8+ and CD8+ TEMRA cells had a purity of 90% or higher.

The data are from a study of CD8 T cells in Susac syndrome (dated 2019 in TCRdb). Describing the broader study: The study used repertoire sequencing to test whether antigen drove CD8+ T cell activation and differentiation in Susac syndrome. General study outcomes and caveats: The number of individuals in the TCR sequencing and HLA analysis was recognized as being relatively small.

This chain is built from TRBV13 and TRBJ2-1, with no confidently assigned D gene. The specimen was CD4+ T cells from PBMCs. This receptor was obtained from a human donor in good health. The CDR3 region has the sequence CASSSNSGSNEQFF. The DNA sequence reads TGTGCCAGCAGTTCAAACTCGGGCAGCAATGAGCAGTTCTTC.